These T cell receptor beta chains were read from a single sample in a study of CXCR3-negative and CXCR3-positive naive CD8 T cells. TCRdb re-called the 5' RACE reads and gives one entry per CDR3 protein, without DNA. In total, the table holds about 130,000 distinct CDR3 sequences. Sequenced input: naive CXCR3- CD8+ T cells from blood. All receptors come from a human donor in good health. Some clones in this sample may be carry-over from other donors' samples. Each CDR3 is given with its conserved first and last residue. Each record gives: CDR3 length, J gene, V gene, CDR3 protein.

14,TRBJ2-7,TRBV7-2,CASSPDVSAYEQYF
15,TRBJ2-5,TRBV7-6,CASSPILADQETPYF
16,TRBJ2-1,TRBV4-1,CASSLGASGGYNEQFF
11,TRBJ2-2,TRBV27,CASSSKGELFF
17,TRBJ2-2,TRBV11-3,CASSFTPGQGRPGELFF
14,TRBJ2-2,TRBV28,CAGSLQEWGGELFF
15,TRBJ2-1,TRBV19,CASNDRERSYNEQFF
13,TRBJ2-1,TRBV28,CASSFLWPNEQFF
13,TRBJ1-1,TRBV27,CASSLTGVAEAFF
16,TRBJ2-7,TRBV30,CAWSVELSSRLFEQYF
18,TRBJ2-3,TRBV6-2/TRBV6-3,CASSYVGQGAFVTDTQYF
13,TRBJ2-5,TRBV29-1,CSVFRELQETQYF
13,TRBJ2-5,TRBV12-3/TRBV12-4,CASRRVEGETQYF
13,TRBJ1-1,TRBV20-1,CSARGHRGGKAFF
17,TRBJ2-1,TRBV27,CASSLTPLAEGYNEQFF
18,TRBJ2-4,TRBV12-3/TRBV12-4,CASSFGGGGTFLGNIQYF
12,TRBJ2-1,TRBV12-3/TRBV12-4,CASSLGDRGQFF
15,TRBJ2-1,TRBV7-3,CASSPERGGHDEQFF
11,TRBJ2-1,TRBV11-2,CASSLEQNQFF
15,TRBJ2-3,TRBV7-9,CASSLGDRNTDTQYF
21,TRBJ2-1,TRBV6-6,CASSYSPHGGTVSRRDNEQFF
14,TRBJ2-3,TRBV28,CASHPGPPTDTQYF
13,TRBJ1-2,TRBV14,CASSQLGNYGYTF
19,TRBJ1-5,TRBV6-2/TRBV6-3,CASSYSPGQGPYSNQPQHF
16,TRBJ2-2,TRBV7-2,CASSHSGVPNTGELFF
18,TRBJ2-3,TRBV20-1,CSARDTSGGASRTDTQYF
12,TRBJ2-7,TRBV20-1,CSARDTRGEQYF
13,TRBJ2-7,TRBV21-1,CASGLGPTDEQYF
13,TRBJ2-4,TRBV7-9,CASSSEGGNIQYF
16,TRBJ2-5,TRBV29-1,CSVNQRGDAYQETQYF
14,TRBJ2-5,TRBV2,CASSKQGRPETQYF
13,TRBJ1-2,TRBV15,CATSREGVHGYTF
17,TRBJ2-7,TRBV28,CASSFSGTPTNSYEQYF
12,TRBJ2-1,TRBV7-9,CASSLESGEQFF
15,TRBJ2-3,TRBV6-5,CASSPLYPDHSTQYF
15,TRBJ2-7,TRBV30,CAWSKNVGLAGEQYF
14,TRBJ2-1,TRBV6-5,CAISNPGNLNEQFF
16,TRBJ2-1,TRBV12-3/TRBV12-4,CASSPGTSGRSNEQFF
16,TRBJ2-6,TRBV4-3,CASSQEVVSGANVLTF
13,TRBJ2-2,TRBV29-1,CSVVDANTGELFF
16,TRBJ2-3,TRBV13,CASSLGLAGITDTQYF
16,TRBJ2-2,TRBV6-2/TRBV6-3,CASSSRLAANTGELFF
15,TRBJ2-7,TRBV2,CASSEAEGDLYEQYF
13,TRBJ2-3,TRBV5-1,CASSLDRIDTQYF
15,TRBJ2-3,TRBV7-3,CASSPAGGLSDTQYF
13,TRBJ2-7,TRBV7-9,CASSPRDRDEQYF
15,TRBJ2-1,TRBV13,CASSTGTSGSFEQFF
15,TRBJ2-5,TRBV5-4,CASSFGGGPTETQYF
14,TRBJ2-3,TRBV28,CASSLAGGGNTQYF
16,TRBJ2-2,TRBV4-3,CASSQDLATYTGELFF
15,TRBJ2-3,TRBV19,CASHPFGGSTDTQYF
12,TRBJ2-6,TRBV29-1,CSVVSGANVLTF
16,TRBJ1-1,TRBV7-4,CASSLIPGQMNTEAFF